The entry below gives a single T cell receptor beta chain sequence along with its context. Assay used: immunoSEQ multiplex PCR; TCRdb lists only in-frame clones, some missing. The table records about 230,000 clones, over 70% of them present only once. This sample is part of a study of blood T cell repertoires in COVID-19. V lost 2 bases, J lost 0 bases, and 7 bases lay in between. CDR1 is PRHDT, CDR2 FYEKMQ, per germline (reference sequence). CDR3 length: 14 amino acids. Sequenced sample: peripheral blood. The clonotype originates from a man aged 35 to 55 with acute or convalescent COVID-19. This rearrangement joins TRBV13 to TRBJ1-1; D gene ambiguous. The CDR3 sequence: CASSLSPMNTEAFF. Written as DNA, the CDR3 is TGTGCCAGCAGCTTATCGCCTATGAACACTGAAGCTTTCTTT.